This TCR beta chain emerged from a study of blood T cells in healthy people across ages. Next came a second PCR, run for about 7 to 12 cycles, which used a sample-barcoded 5' primer along with a J-beta primer mix. Every molecule of cDNA carried a tag from a template-switch adaptor with 12 random nucleotides. TCRdb passed the 5' RACE reads through MiXCR, listing each CDR3 protein once. The table has 1.5 million to 1.9 million distinct CDR3 sequences, approximately 42% seen once. This clonotype appeared a few times. There are 15 residues in the CDR3. With 5 bases clipped from V and 2 bases from J, the junction kept 3 bases outside the gene matches.

The TCR sequence derives from a woman aged 18-29 years in good health. The sequenced sample consisted of blood. The rearrangement links TRBV12-3 or TRBV12-4 to TRBJ2-3; the match to TRBD2 covers 11 bases. The CDR3 DNA reads TGTGCCAGCAGTAAGGGACTAGCGGACACAGATACGCAGTATTTT. The encoded protein is CASSKGLADTDTQYF.